This TCR beta chain was obtained from a study of blood T cell repertoires in COVID-19 (dated by TCRdb to the early 2020s). Background on the whole study: Collaborator samples came from the United States, Italy and Spain and covered acute and convalescent phases of COVID-19. Samples were obtained from the ongoing ImmuneRACE study (first 160 participants) and from roughly 1,300 subjects provided by 6 global collaborators. Deeply sampled blood TCRbeta repertoires from subjects exposed to, actively infected with, or recovered from COVID-19 were included in the dataset. The prospective study material was composed of cDNA or gDNA derived from T cells, B-cell-depleted T cells, or PBMCs. Where available, HLA class I and class II types were obtained from metadata supplied by the sample provider rather than from assay-based typing. Sample metadata almost always included a de-identified subject ID, COVID-19 status, age in years and sex. The repertoires were released in a freely available public database intended as a resource for research on the immune response to SARS-CoV-2.

TCRbeta CDR3 regions were amplified from genomic DNA by means of the immunoSEQ Assay, a bias-controlled multiplex PCR. Concerning the study's data processing: The number of nucleated cells in each sample was estimated by amplification of reference gene primers within the assay. Sequence reads were collapsed and filtered to measure the absolute abundance of every unique TCRbeta CDR3 rearrangement. Productive Simpson clonality was computed per sample as the square root of Simpson's diversity index over productive rearrangements. This is the immuneACCESS table as TCRdb keeps it, with only in-frame sequences that have V and J called. A part of the clones is gone; compared with another copy, unresolved V genes explain less than half, and the rest is unexplained. V and J calls and clone size are copied from that table; D and trimming were computed from the DNA. Within this sample are approximately 190,000 clones, with 75% to 90% of them counted one time only. Jointly, the top ten make up 6% to 7% of the sample.

The germline V gene (reference sequence) gives CDR1 as LGHDT and CDR2 as YNNKEL. V ends up 0 bases short and J 10 bases short, with an unmatched junction base count of 6. Including cysteine and phenylalanine, the CDR3 has 16 amino acids. CDR3 DNA only is kept here, 48 bases in frame from base 1. Concerning this clone: There is no known antigen for this receptor. No clone much larger than this one lies a single base away; base qualities are absent.

Results and caveats for the whole study, not just this receptor: Clinical and demographic metadata were provided uncurated, with the amount varying by source and participant.

Collaborating institutions collected whole blood in K2EDTA tubes following their own protocols. Collaborator samples were shipped for TCRbeta analysis as frozen whole blood, isolated PBMCs, or DNA extracted from either sample type. The sequencing sample was made of peripheral blood. The sequence derives from a woman aged 40 to 50 with acute or convalescent COVID-19. The chain couples TRBV3-1 (or the pseudogene TRBV3-2) to TRBJ2-3, and 14 junction bases match TRBD2. This receptor carries the CDR3 CASSQDWTSGGIAQYF. The bases read TGTGCCAGCAGCCAAGATTGGACTAGCGGGGGGATAGCGCAGTATTTT.